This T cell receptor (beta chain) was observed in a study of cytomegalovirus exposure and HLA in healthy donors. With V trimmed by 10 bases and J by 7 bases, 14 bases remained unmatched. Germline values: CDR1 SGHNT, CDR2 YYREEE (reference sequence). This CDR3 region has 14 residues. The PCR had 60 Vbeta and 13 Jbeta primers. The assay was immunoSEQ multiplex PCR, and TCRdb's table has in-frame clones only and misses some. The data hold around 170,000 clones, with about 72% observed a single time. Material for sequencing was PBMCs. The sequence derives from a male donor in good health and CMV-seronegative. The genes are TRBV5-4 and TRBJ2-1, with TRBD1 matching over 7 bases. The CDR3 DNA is TGTGCCGCCACCCCAAGGGGGCGACGGAATGAGCAGTTCTTC. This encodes CAATPRGRRNEQFF.